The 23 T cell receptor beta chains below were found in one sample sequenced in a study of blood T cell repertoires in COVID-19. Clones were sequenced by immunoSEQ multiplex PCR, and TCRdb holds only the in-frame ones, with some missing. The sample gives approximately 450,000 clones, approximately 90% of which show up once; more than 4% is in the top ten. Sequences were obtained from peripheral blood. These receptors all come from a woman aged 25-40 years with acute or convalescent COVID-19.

The CDR3 loop reads CASSQATLSSYNEQFF. The CDR3, as DNA: TGTGCCAGCAGCCAGGCGACACTGAGCTCCTACAATGAGCAGTTCTTC. The rearrangement joins TRBV7-6 to TRBJ2-1, with no clear D. Trimming cost V 5 bases and J 0 bases, with 14 bases left between them. CDR1 and CDR2 from the germline V gene are SGHVS and FNYEAQ. The CDR3 runs 16 residues. Using reference TRBV7-6 and TRBJ2-1 for the parts outside the CDR3, the full variable domain is GAGVSQSPRYKVTKRGQDVALRCDPISGHVSLYWYRQALGQGPEFLTYFNYEAQQDKSGLPNDRFSAERPEGSISTLTIQRTEQRDSAMYRCASSQATLSSYNEQFFGPGTRLTVL.

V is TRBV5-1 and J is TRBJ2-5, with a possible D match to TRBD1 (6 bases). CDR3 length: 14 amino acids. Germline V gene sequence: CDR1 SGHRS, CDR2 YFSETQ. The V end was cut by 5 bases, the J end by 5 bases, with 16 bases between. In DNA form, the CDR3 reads TGCGCCAGCAGACCGACAGGAGGATTGGAGACCCAGTACTTC. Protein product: CASRPTGGLETQYF.

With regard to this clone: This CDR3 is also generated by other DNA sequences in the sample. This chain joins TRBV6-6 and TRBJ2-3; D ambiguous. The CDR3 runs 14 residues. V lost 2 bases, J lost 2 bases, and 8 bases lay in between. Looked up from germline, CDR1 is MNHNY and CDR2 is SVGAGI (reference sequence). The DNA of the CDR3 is TGTGCCAGCAGTTACGGCGGCCTCACAGATACGCAGTATTTT. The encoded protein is CASSYGGLTDTQYF.

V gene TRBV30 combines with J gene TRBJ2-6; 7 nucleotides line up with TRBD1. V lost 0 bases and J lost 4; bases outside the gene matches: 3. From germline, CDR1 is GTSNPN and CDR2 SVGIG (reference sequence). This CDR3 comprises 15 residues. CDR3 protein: CAWSVQGYGANVLTF. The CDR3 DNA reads TGTGCCTGGAGTGTACAGGGGTACGGGGCCAACGTCCTGACTTTC.

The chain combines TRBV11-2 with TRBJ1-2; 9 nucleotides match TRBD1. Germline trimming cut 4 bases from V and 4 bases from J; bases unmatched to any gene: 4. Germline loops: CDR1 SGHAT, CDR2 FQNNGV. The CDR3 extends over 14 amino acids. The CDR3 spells CASSSGQGSYGYTF. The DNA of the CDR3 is TGTGCCAGCAGCTCAGGACAGGGGAGCTATGGCTACACCTTC.

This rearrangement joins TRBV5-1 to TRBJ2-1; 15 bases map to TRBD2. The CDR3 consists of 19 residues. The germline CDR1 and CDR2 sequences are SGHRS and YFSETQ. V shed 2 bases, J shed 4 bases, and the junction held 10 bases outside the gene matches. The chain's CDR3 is CASSFGGTSGGSSYNEQFF. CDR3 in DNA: TGCGCCAGCAGCTTTGGTGGGACTAGCGGGGGGTCAAGTTACAATGAGCAGTTCTTC.

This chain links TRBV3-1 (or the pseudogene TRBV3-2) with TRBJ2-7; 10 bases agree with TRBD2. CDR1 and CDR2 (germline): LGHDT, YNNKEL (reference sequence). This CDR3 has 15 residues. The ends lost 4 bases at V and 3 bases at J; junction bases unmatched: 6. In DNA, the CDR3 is TGTGCCAGCAGCCTTATAGCGGGGGGTGGCTACGAGCAGTACTTC. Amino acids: CASSLIAGGGYEQYF.

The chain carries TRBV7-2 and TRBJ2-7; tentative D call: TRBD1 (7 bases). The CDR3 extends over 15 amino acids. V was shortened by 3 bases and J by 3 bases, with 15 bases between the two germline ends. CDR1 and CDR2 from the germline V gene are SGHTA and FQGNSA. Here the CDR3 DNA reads TGTGCCAGCAGCTTTTCCAGGGGGGCCCGCTACGAGCAGTACTTC. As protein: CASSFSRGARYEQYF.

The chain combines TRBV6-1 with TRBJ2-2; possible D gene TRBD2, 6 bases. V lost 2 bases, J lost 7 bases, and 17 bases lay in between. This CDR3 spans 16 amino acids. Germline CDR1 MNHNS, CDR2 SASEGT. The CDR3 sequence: CASSELRGRAVGELFF. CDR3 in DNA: TGTGCCAGCAGTGAACTGCGGGGTAGGGCGGTCGGGGAGCTGTTTTTT.

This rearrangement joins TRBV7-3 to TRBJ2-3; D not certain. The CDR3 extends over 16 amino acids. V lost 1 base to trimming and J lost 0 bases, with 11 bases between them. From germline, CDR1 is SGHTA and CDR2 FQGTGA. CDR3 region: CASSLSPRGSTDTQYF. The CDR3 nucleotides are TGTGCCAGCAGCTTAAGCCCCCGAGGTAGCACAGATACGCAGTATTTT.

The CDR3 sequence is CASSKGINEKLFF. The CDR3 nucleotides are TGTGCCAGCAGCAAGGGGATTAATGAAAAACTGTTTTTT. The rearrangement uses TRBV6-5 and TRBJ1-4; maybe TRBD1 (5 bases). Trimming left V 6 bases short and J 4 bases short, with 9 bases between. The length of the CDR3 is 13 residues. Germline lookup yields CDR1 MNHEY and CDR2 SVGAGI.

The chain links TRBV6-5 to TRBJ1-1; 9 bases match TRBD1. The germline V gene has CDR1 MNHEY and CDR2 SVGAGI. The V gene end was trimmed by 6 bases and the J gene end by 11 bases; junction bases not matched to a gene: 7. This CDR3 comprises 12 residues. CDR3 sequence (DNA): TGTGCCAGCAGAGCAACAGGGGGCGAGGCTTTCTTT. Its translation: CASRATGGEAFF.

In DNA, the CDR3 is TGTGCCACCAGTCACAGGCTTAGCGGGCCCCGAGGAGATACGCAGTATTTT. It codes for CATSHRLSGPRGDTQYF. The chain carries TRBV24-1 and TRBJ2-3, with 7 nucleotides matching TRBD2. The J segment lost 5 bases and the V segment lost 6 bases, leaving 16 bases of the junction unmatched. The length of the CDR3 is 17 residues. Germline CDR1 reads KGHDR; CDR2 reads SFDVKD.

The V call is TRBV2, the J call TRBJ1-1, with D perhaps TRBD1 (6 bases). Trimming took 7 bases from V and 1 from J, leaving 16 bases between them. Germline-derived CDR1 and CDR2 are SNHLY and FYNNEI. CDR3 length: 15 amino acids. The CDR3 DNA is TGTGCCAGCAATCCAAGGGGACACTCGAACACTGAAGCTTTCTTT. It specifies CASNPRGHSNTEAFF.

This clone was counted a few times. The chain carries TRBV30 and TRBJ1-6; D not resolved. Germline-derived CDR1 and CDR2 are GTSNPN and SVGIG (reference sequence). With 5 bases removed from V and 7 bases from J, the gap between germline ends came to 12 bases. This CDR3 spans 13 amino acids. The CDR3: CAWSASRNSPLHF. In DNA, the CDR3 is TGTGCCTGGTCAGCTAGCAGGAATTCACCCCTCCACTTT.

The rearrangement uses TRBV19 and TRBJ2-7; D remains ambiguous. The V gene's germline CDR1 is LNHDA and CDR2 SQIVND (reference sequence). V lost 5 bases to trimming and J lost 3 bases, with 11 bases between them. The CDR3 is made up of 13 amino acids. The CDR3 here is CASSGAFHYEQYF. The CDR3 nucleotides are TGTGCCAGTAGTGGAGCGTTTCACTACGAGCAGTACTTC.

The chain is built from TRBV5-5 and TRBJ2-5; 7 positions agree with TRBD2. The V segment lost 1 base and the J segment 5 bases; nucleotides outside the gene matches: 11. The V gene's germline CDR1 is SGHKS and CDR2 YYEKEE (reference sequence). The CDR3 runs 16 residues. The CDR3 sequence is CASSLRASGLVETQYF. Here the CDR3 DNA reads TGTGCCAGCAGCTTGAGGGCTAGCGGATTGGTGGAGACCCAGTACTTC.

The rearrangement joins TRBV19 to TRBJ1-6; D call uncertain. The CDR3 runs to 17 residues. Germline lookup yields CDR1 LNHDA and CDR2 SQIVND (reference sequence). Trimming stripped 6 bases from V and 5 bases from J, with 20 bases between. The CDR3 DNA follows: TGTGCCAGTAGGAAGGAGGGTGGAACTTTCGATAATTCACCCCTCCACTTT. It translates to CASRKEGGTFDNSPLHF.

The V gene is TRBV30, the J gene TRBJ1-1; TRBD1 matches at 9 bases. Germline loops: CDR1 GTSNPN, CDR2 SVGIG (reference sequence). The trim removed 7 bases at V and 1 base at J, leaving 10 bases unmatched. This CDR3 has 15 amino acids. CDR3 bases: TGTGCCTCGAAAGGGAGACAGGGGGAGAACACTGAAGCTTTCTTT. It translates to CASKGRQGENTEAFF.

The CDR3 loop is CALMDRLYEQYF. The CDR3 DNA sequence: TGTGCCTTGATGGACAGATTATACGAGCAGTACTTC. The V call is TRBV30, the J call TRBJ2-7; D might be TRBD1 (6 bases). V lost 7 bases and J lost 4, with 14 bases in between. Germline CDR1 reads GTSNPN; CDR2 reads SVGIG (reference sequence). CDR3 length equals 12 residues.

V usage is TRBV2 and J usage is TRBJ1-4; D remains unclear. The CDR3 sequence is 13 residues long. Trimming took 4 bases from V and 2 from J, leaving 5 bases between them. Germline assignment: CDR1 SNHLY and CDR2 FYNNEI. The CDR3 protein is CASSGETNEKLFF. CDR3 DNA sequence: TGTGCCAGCAGTGGAGAGACTAATGAAAAACTGTTTTTT. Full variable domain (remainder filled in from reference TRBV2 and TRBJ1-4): EPEVTQTPSHQVTQMGQEVILRCVPISNHLYFYWYRQILGQKVEFLVSFYNNEISEKSEIFDDQFSVERPDGSNFTLKIRSTKLEDSAMYFCASSGETNEKLFFGSGTQLSVL.

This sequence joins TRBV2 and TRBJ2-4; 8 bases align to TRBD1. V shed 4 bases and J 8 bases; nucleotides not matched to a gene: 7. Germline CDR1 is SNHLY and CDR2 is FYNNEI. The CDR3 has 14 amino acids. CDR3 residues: CASSGQGAGDIQYF. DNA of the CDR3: TGTGCCAGCAGTGGGCAGGGGGCTGGGGACATTCAGTACTTC.

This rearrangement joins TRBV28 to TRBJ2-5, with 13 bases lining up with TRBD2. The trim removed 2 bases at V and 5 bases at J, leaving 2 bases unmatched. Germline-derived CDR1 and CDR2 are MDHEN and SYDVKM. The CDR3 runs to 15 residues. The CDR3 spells CASSLGTSGVETQYF. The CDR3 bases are TGTGCCAGCAGTTTAGGGACTAGCGGGGTGGAGACCCAGTACTTC.